This is a list of T cell receptor beta chains from one sample in a study of blood T cell repertoires in COVID-19. This table comes from immunoSEQ multiplex PCR, and its TCRdb copy is limited to in-frame clones, with some not included. The sample contains 140,000 to 150,000 clones, approximately 90% of which appear only once. The sequenced sample consisted of PBMCs or T cells enriched from blood (not recorded which). These receptors originate from a woman in her twenties or thirties with acute COVID-19. Both conserved end residues are part of each CDR3. The D gene is left open where the match is weak. Size is stated for part of the rows, as once, few or many counts, or as a class when the clone is expanded.

d_call | j_call | clone_size | v_call | cdr3_nt | cdr3_aa
TRBD1 | TRBJ1-1 | . | TRBV2 | TGTGCCAGCAGTGATCTAGGGCAGGGGGCAACTGAAGCTTTCTTT | CASSDLGQGATEAFF
TRBD1 | TRBJ1-4 | . | TRBV18 | TGTGCCAGCTCACCCTCAGAGCTGACAGGGCGTAATGAAAAACTGTTTTTT | CASSPSELTGRNEKLFF
. | TRBJ2-1 | . | TRBV6-5 | TGTGCCAGCAGAGGAGCGGGCAATGAGCAGTTCTTC | CASRGAGNEQFF
TRBD1 | TRBJ2-7 | . | TRBV28 | TGTGCCAGCAGTTCCTACAGGGGGAGGTACGAGCAGTACTTC | CASSSYRGRYEQYF
TRBD1 | TRBJ1-3 | . | TRBV5-1 | TGCGCCAGCAGCTTGGGGGGACAGAACTCTGGAAACACCATATATTTT | CASSLGGQNSGNTIYF
. | TRBJ1-2 | . | TRBV6-6 | TGTGCCAACTACAGGGACGGCTATGGCTACACCTTC | CANYRDGYGYTF
TRBD1 | TRBJ1-1 | . | TRBV18 | TGTGCCAGCTCACCACCGTCAGGGGGCGTCGGCACTGAAGCTTTCTTT | CASSPPSGGVGTEAFF
. | TRBJ1-2 | . | TRBV25-1 | TGTGCCAGCTCCGGGGGGATAGTCTATGGCTACACCTTC | CASSGGIVYGYTF
TRBD2 | TRBJ2-1 | . | TRBV7-3 | TGTGCCAGCAGCTTAACCTCAGCGGGAGCCACATCAAGCTCCTACAATGAGCAGTTCTTC | CASSLTSAGATSSSYNEQFF
TRBD2 | TRBJ2-2 | few | TRBV24-1 | TGTGCCACCAGTGATTTGCGGACTAGCGGGCACACCGGGGAGCTGTTTTTT | CATSDLRTSGHTGELFF
. | TRBJ1-3 | . | TRBV28 | TGTGCCAGCAGCCCGGTGGAGGTCGGAAACACCATATATTTT | CASSPVEVGNTIYF